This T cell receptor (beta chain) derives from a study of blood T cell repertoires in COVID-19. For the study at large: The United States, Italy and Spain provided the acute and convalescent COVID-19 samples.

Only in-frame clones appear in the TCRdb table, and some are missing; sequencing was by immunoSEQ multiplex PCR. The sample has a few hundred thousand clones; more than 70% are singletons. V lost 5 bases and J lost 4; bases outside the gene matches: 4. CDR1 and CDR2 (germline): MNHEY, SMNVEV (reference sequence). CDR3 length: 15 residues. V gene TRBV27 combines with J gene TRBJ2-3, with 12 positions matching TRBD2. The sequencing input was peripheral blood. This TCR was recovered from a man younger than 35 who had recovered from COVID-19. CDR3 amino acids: CASSLRLAGADTQYF. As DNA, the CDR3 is TGTGCCAGCAGTCTGCGACTAGCGGGGGCAGATACGCAGTATTTT.